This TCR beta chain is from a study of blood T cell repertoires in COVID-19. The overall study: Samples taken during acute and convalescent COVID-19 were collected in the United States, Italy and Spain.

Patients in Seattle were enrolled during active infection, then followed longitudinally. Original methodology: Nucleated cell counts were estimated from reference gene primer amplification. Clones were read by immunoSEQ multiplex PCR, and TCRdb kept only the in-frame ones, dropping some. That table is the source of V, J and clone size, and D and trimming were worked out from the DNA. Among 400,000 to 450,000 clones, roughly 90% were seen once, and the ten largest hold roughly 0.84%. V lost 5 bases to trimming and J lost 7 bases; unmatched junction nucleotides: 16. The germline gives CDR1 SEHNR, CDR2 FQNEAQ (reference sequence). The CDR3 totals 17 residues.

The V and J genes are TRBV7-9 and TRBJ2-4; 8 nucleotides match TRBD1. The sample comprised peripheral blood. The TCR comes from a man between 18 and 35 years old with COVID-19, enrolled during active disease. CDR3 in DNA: TGTGCCAGCAGCATCGGGTACAGGGGGGTGGATGGGAACATTCAGTACTTC. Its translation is CASSIGYRGVDGNIQYF.